A single sample gave rise to the 27 T cell receptor beta chains below, sequenced in a study of beta chain features in type 1 diabetes. The whole isolated RNA underwent reverse transcription, so sequencing captured expressed TCRB transcripts. Here immunoSEQ multiplex PCR was the method, and the copy in TCRdb shows in-frame clones only, minus some. Seen here are some 360,000 clones, roughly 21% observed once, and the top ten hold approximately 0.046%. The sequenced material came from naive CD4+ T cells from blood. The receptors were gathered from a young woman in good health.

The rearrangement links TRBV25-1 to TRBJ1-1, with D possibly being TRBD1 (5 bases). V was clipped by 7 bases and J by 6 bases, with 18 bases between them. The CDR3 spans 14 residues. Germline assignment: CDR1 MGHDK and CDR2 SYGVNS. CDR3 in amino acids: CASIPRAGVSEAFF. DNA for the CDR3: TGTGCCAGCATCCCGCGCGCGGGGGTTTCTGAAGCTTTCTTT.

DNA for the CDR3: TGTGCCTGGAGTATCTCTAGCGGGAGGAAGGTGGATGAGCAGTTCTTC. This gives the protein CAWSISSGRKVDEQFF. This sequence joins TRBV30 and TRBJ2-1, with TRBD2 matching over 11 bases. The CDR3 is 16 amino acids. Looked up from germline, CDR1 is GTSNPN and CDR2 is SVGIG (reference sequence). Unmatched junction bases numbered 11, after V lost 2 bases and J lost 8 bases. The entire variable domain, with the rest obtained from reference TRBV30 and TRBJ2-1, is as follows: SQTIHQWPATLVQPVGSPLSLECTVEGTSNPNLYWYRQAAGRGLQLLFYSVGIGQISSEVPQNLSASRPQDRQFILSSKKLLLSDSGFYLCAWSISSGRKVDEQFFGPGTRLTVL.

V and J are TRBV10-3 and TRBJ2-7; the D is unclear. V dropped 2 bases and J dropped 3 bases, with 17 bases sitting between them. The CDR3 covers 16 residues. Germline V gene lookup returns CDR1 ENHRY and CDR2 SYGVKD. The CDR3 nucleotides read TGTGCCATCAGTGAGCATGGCGTAGCTCGAAGCTACGAGCAGTACTTC. Encoded protein: CAISEHGVARSYEQYF.

V usage is TRBV19 and J usage is TRBJ2-7; 7 bases map to TRBD1. Per the germline V gene, CDR1 is LNHDA and CDR2 is SQIVND (reference sequence). Trimming cost V 6 bases and J 1 base; bases outside gene matches: 6. The CDR3 runs 14 residues. The CDR3 sequence: CASRTRDRSYEQYF. Written as DNA, the CDR3 is TGTGCCAGTAGAACCCGGGACAGATCCTACGAGCAGTACTTC.

This chain uses TRBV19 with TRBJ2-5; weak D call: TRBD2 (5 bases). CDR1 is LNHDA, CDR2 SQIVND, per germline (reference sequence). This CDR3 has 14 residues. V was trimmed by 4 bases and J by 5 bases, leaving 14 bases between them. CDR3 region: CASSNQVARETQYF. DNA for the CDR3: TGTGCCAGTAGTAATCAGGTAGCGCGGGAGACCCAGTACTTC.

The V call is TRBV11-2, the J call TRBJ2-1, with 9 bases aligning to TRBD1. Germline V lookup: CDR1 SGHAT, CDR2 FQNNGV. Losses at the gene ends were 4 bases for V and 15 bases for J; bases not matched to a gene: 4. This CDR3 contains 11 residues. The CDR3 sequence: CASSSQGARFF. CDR3 bases: TGTGCCAGCAGCTCACAGGGGGCTAGGTTCTTC.

V usage is TRBV9 and J usage is TRBJ1-1, with D uncertain. The germline V gene encodes CDR1 SGDLS and CDR2 YYNGEE. This CDR3 spans 15 amino acids. V dropped 2 bases and J dropped 0 bases, with 11 bases sitting between them. CDR3 residues: CASSVGSRLNTEAFF. DNA of the CDR3: TGTGCCAGCAGCGTCGGTTCAAGATTGAACACTGAAGCTTTCTTT.

In its sample, this clone was seen a few times. This chain uses TRBV7-2 with TRBJ2-7, with D perhaps matching TRBD2 (6 bases). V was cut by 5 bases and J by 6 bases, with 23 bases left in between. The CDR3 consists of 16 residues. CDR1 is SGHTA, CDR2 FQGNSA, per germline. The DNA for the CDR3 is TGTGCCAGCAGCATAAGGGGCAGGACTGCGGGACGCGAGCAGTACTTC. It codes for CASSIRGRTAGREQYF.

The V gene is TRBV4-2, the J gene TRBJ2-1; D ambiguous. The germline V gene has CDR1 LGHNA and CDR2 YNFKEQ. Trimming removed 0 bases at V and 2 bases at J, with 20 bases between. This CDR3 contains 19 residues. Here the CDR3 reads CASSQDSEIGADTYNEQFF. DNA for the CDR3: TGTGCCAGCAGCCAAGATTCGGAGATTGGAGCTGATACCTACAATGAGCAGTTCTTC.

This clone showed up just a few times. The chain couples TRBV5-1 to TRBJ2-7, with TRBD1 matching over 12 bases. Trimming at V came to 3 bases and at J to 7 bases, leaving 8 bases not matched to a gene. The germline gives CDR1 SGHRS, CDR2 YFSETQ. CDR3 length: 15 residues. Written as DNA, the CDR3 is TGCGCCAGCAGCTCTGGCGGGACAGGGGGCGAAGAGCAGTACTTC. This codes for CASSSGGTGGEEQYF.

The chain uses TRBV5-1 and TRBJ1-1, with D maybe TRBD1 (5 bases). The CDR3 loop spans 14 amino acids. The V gene lost 1 base and the J gene lost 5 bases, with 12 bases spanning the gap. Germline values: CDR1 SGHRS, CDR2 YFSETQ. The CDR3, as DNA: TGCGCCAGCAGCTTGAGCAGGGTAGGGACTGAAGCTTTCTTT. It translates to CASSLSRVGTEAFF. Complete variable domain (other parts from reference TRBV5-1 and TRBJ1-1): KAGVTQTPRYLIKTRGQQVTLSCSPISGHRSVSWYQQTPGQGLQFLFEYFSETQRNKGNFPGRFSGRQFSNSRSEMNVSTLELGDSALYLCASSLSRVGTEAFFGQGTRLTVV.

This clone was detected a few times. The CDR3 DNA is TGTGCCAGCAGCCGGGCGGGCGGGGAGACCCAGTACTTC. Its translation: CASSRAGGETQYF. The chain combines TRBV7-2 with TRBJ2-5; TRBD2 might be the D (5 bases). Germline V gene lookup returns CDR1 SGHTA and CDR2 FQGNSA. V shed 5 bases and J shed 5 bases, with 12 bases lying between them. The CDR3 is 13 residues long.

This clone came up a few times. The rearrangement joins TRBV7-2 to TRBJ1-3, with D unresolved. There are 16 residues in the CDR3. The V gene lost 3 bases and the J gene lost 0 bases, with 12 bases spanning the gap. Germline V gene lookup returns CDR1 SGHTA and CDR2 FQGNSA. CDR3: CASSFGPPTSGNTIYF. Here the CDR3 DNA reads TGTGCCAGCAGCTTTGGGCCACCAACCTCTGGAAACACCATATATTTT.

This clone was picked up a small number of times. The chain combines TRBV6-5 with TRBJ2-7, with TRBD1 as a possible D gene (5 bases). Germline V lookup: CDR1 MNHEY, CDR2 SVGAGI. The CDR3 is 12 residues long. V gave up 5 bases and J gave up 6 bases, with 11 bases separating them. In DNA, the CDR3 is TGTGCCAGCAGTCATCGACAGACCGAGCAGTACTTC. It translates to CASSHRQTEQYF.

This clone came up once. The chain links TRBV14 to TRBJ2-1, with D maybe TRBD2 (6 bases). V was shortened by 4 bases and J by 5 bases, with 18 bases between the two germline ends. Germline V gene lookup returns CDR1 SGHDN and CDR2 FVKESK. The CDR3 is made up of 16 amino acids. The CDR3 nucleotides are TGTGCCAGCAGCCTAACCGGGACTCGGCGCAACAATGAGCAGTTCTTC. This gives the protein CASSLTGTRRNNEQFF.

This chain connects TRBV2 to TRBJ2-3, with D hard to call. The CDR3 loop spans 13 amino acids. Germline CDR1 SNHLY, CDR2 FYNNEI. Trimming took 1 base from V and 4 from J, leaving 6 bases between them. The CDR3 region has the DNA TGTGCCAGCAGTGAAGGAAGAGCAGATACGCAGTATTTT. Translated: CASSEGRADTQYF. The full variable domain, completed using reference TRBV2 and TRBJ2-3, is EPEVTQTPSHQVTQMGQEVILRCVPISNHLYFYWYRQILGQKVEFLVSFYNNEISEKSEIFDDQFSVERPDGSNFTLKIRSTKLEDSAMYFCASSEGRADTQYFGPGTRLTVL.

This clone was picked up a small number of times. J is TRBJ1-2 and V is TRBV29-1, with 7 bases aligning to TRBD1. Germline CDR1 SQVTM, CDR2 ANQGSEA. The length of the CDR3 is 12 residues. The junction had 3 bases not matched to a gene; V was cut back by 2 bases and J by 6 bases. CDR3 nucleotide sequence: TGCAGCGTTGAATCGCAGGGGGATGGCTACACCTTC. Its protein is CSVESQGDGYTF.

This clone has a handful of counts. The chain uses TRBV5-1 and TRBJ1-1; TRBD1 matches 8 bases. The V segment lost 1 base and the J segment 4 bases; nucleotides outside the gene matches: 6. Germline V gene data show CDR1 as SGHRS and CDR2 as YFSETQ. There are 15 residues in the CDR3. The CDR3: CASSLLQGAGTEAFF. CDR3 DNA: TGCGCCAGCAGCTTGCTGCAGGGGGCGGGCACTGAAGCTTTCTTT.

The rearrangement uses TRBV4-1 and TRBJ2-5; TRBD2 aligns across 10 bases. The CDR3 totals 18 residues. V was clipped by 1 base and J by 4 bases; unmatched bases: 12. CDR1 is MGHRA, CDR2 YSYEKL, per germline. The CDR3 here is CASSQGPGLAGATETQYF. CDR3 in DNA: TGCGCCAGCAGCCAAGGGCCCGGCCTAGCGGGAGCCACAGAGACCCAGTACTTC.

This clone appeared many times. The chain links TRBV9 to TRBJ1-5; D is undetermined. Trimming shortened V by 0 bases and J by 5 bases, and 6 bases separated the two germline ends. The germline gives CDR1 SGDLS, CDR2 YYNGEE. This CDR3 region has 13 residues. CDR3 in DNA: TGTGCCAGCAGCGTAGGAGGGTATCAGCCCCAGCATTTT. Residues: CASSVGGYQPQHF.

This clone occurred a few times. The V gene is TRBV12-5, the J gene TRBJ1-1; D unresolved. Trimming stripped 6 bases from V and 0 bases from J, with 8 bases between. The CDR3 is 13 amino acids. From germline, CDR1 is LGHNT and CDR2 FRNRAP. The CDR3 sequence: CASGPLLNTEAFF. The CDR3 nucleotides read TGTGCTAGTGGCCCCCTTCTGAACACTGAAGCTTTCTTT. The full variable domain, with the rest looked up from reference TRBV12-5 and TRBJ1-1, is DARVTQTPRHKVTEMGQEVTMRCQPILGHNTVFWYRQTMMQGLELLAYFRNRAPLDDSGMPKDRFSAEMPDATLATLKIQPSEPRDSAVYFCASGPLLNTEAFFGQGTRLTVV.

J is TRBJ2-3 and V is TRBV5-4; D is uncertain. CDR1 and CDR2 (germline): SGHNT, YYREEE (reference sequence). The CDR3 has 12 amino acids. V gave up 5 bases and J gave up 0 bases, with 4 bases separating them. CDR3 in DNA: TGTGCCAGCAGTTCGAGCACAGATACGCAGTATTTT. This translates into CASSSSTDTQYF.

V is TRBV11-3 and J is TRBJ1-3; a possible D gene is TRBD1 (5 bases). V was clipped by 3 bases and J by 2 bases, with 5 bases between them. The CDR3 has 13 residues. CDR1 is SGHNT, CDR2 YENEEA, per germline. CDR3 sequence (DNA): TGTGCCAGCAGCTTGACAGCTGGAAACACCATATATTTT. The encoded protein is CASSLTAGNTIYF.

In this sample, this clone turned up a few times. The rearrangement uses TRBV4-1 and TRBJ1-5, with 7 bases that match TRBD1. The CDR3 loop spans 14 amino acids. Trimming removed 3 bases from V and 4 bases from J; junction bases left unmatched: 3. Germline V CDR1 and CDR2: MGHRA, YSYEKL. CDR3 sequence reads: CASSQEQGNQPQHF. The CDR3 DNA sequence: TGCGCCAGCAGCCAGGAACAGGGGAATCAGCCCCAGCATTTT.

V usage is TRBV5-1 and J usage is TRBJ2-2, with D tentatively TRBD1 (6 bases). CDR1 is SGHRS and CDR2 is YFSETQ in the germline V gene. The CDR3 contains 14 residues. V shed 0 bases and J shed 6 bases, with 9 bases lying between them. CDR3 coding DNA: TGCGCCAGCAGCTTGGGACAGGCGCCCGGGGAGCTGTTTTTT. Translating it yields CASSLGQAPGELFF.

This clone was picked up a small number of times. The chain combines TRBV30 with TRBJ2-3, with 11 positions matching TRBD2. V lost 7 bases, J lost 1 base, and 4 bases stayed unmatched. This CDR3 has 14 amino acids. Germline lookup yields CDR1 GTSNPN and CDR2 SVGIG (reference sequence). The CDR3 loop reads CASTTSGGTDTQYF. In nucleotides, the CDR3 is TGTGCCTCCACGACTAGCGGGGGCACAGATACGCAGTATTTT.

The chain employs TRBV5-1 and TRBJ2-2; 7 nucleotides align to TRBD1. Germline CDR1 is SGHRS and CDR2 is YFSETQ. The CDR3 sequence is 14 residues long. V trimming: 4 bases; J trimming: 4 bases; junction bases outside the gene matches: 4. DNA of the CDR3: TGCGCCAGCAGCGTGACAGGGCGCACCGGGGAGCTGTTTTTT. Translating gives CASSVTGRTGELFF.